The rows below give T cell receptor beta chains drawn from one sample of a study of cytomegalovirus exposure and HLA in healthy donors. Data came from immunoSEQ multiplex PCR; TCRdb stores just in-frame clones and leaves some out. The sample shows approximately 100,000 clones, around 9.6% of them seen only once. Sequencing was performed on PBMCs. The source is a man aged 50 to 59 in good health and CMV-seropositive. Each CDR3 is given with its conserved first and last residue. D genes are given only for firm matches. Rows give clone size only sometimes, using once, few, many, or a class for an expanded clone.

v_gene	abundance	j_gene	len	d_gene	CDR3aa	CDR3nt
TRBV7-9	.	TRBJ1-2	15	TRBD1	CASSFSWTGTYGYTF	TGTGCCAGCAGTTTCTCCTGGACAGGGACCTATGGCTACACCTTC
TRBV4-1	.	TRBJ2-7	17	TRBD2	CASSLTSGSRSSYEQYF	TGCGCCAGCAGCCTGACTAGCGGGAGCCGAAGCTCCTACGAGCAGTACTTC
TRBV2	.	TRBJ2-7	13	TRBD1	CATQRTGNYEQYF	TGTGCCACTCAACGGACAGGGAATTACGAGCAGTACTTC
TRBV4-1	many	TRBJ1-3	16	TRBD1	CASSLGQGQSGNTIYF	TGCGCCAGCAGCCTTGGACAGGGACAATCCGGAAACACCATATATTTT
TRBV18	few	TRBJ2-1	16	TRBD2	CASSQTSGMIYNEQFF	TGTGCCAGCTCGCAGACTAGCGGGATGATCTACAATGAGCAGTTCTTC
TRBV27	few	TRBJ2-2	16	.	CASSLVRLDYTGELFF	TGTGCCAGCAGTTTAGTTAGATTAGATTACACCGGGGAGCTGTTTTTT
TRBV27	.	TRBJ2-7	14	.	CASSFAGWSYEQYF	TGTGCCAGCAGTTTCGCAGGATGGTCCTACGAGCAGTACTTC
TRBV7-2	.	TRBJ1-5	17	TRBD1	CASSLEGDRVGNQPQHF	TGTGCCAGCAGCTTAGAGGGGGACAGGGTGGGCAATCAGCCCCAGCATTTT
TRBV30	.	TRBJ2-2	15	.	CAWSVPITFTGELFF	TGTGCCTGGAGTGTACCGATAACTTTCACCGGGGAGCTGTTTTTT
TRBV4-3	few	TRBJ1-5	14	.	CASSQDGSNQPQHF	TGCGCCAGCAGCCAAGATGGCAGCAATCAGCCCCAGCATTTT
TRBV6-5	few	TRBJ2-1	14	.	CASRSLGDYNEQFF	TGTGCCAGCAGATCCCTAGGAGACTACAATGAGCAGTTCTTC
TRBV29-1	few	TRBJ2-1	15	TRBD2	CSVDPTSGSSYEQFF	TGCAGCGTTGACCCGACTAGCGGGAGTTCTTATGAGCAGTTCTTC
TRBV28	few	TRBJ2-1	16	TRBD2	CASSPTGLAGLGEQFF	TGTGCCAGCAGTCCGACGGGACTAGCGGGATTAGGTGAGCAGTTCTTC
TRBV6-4	.	TRBJ2-1	15	TRBD2	CASSDELAGRNEQFF	TGTGCCAGCAGTGACGAACTAGCGGGACGCAATGAGCAGTTCTTC
TRBV11-1	few	TRBJ1-1	16	TRBD1	CASSGRDRGREVEAFF	TGTGCCAGCAGCGGTCGGGACAGGGGGCGAGAAGTAGAAGCTTTCTTT
TRBV5-8	.	TRBJ2-1	16	TRBD2	CASSLLGGRNYNEQFF	TGTGCCAGCAGCTTATTGGGCGGGAGGAACTACAATGAGCAGTTCTTC
TRBV5-4	.	TRBJ2-7	13	TRBD1	CASSSQQGARQYF	TGTGCCAGCAGCTCTCAGCAGGGGGCGCGGCAGTACTTC
TRBV2	few	TRBJ2-1	13	.	CASSLPPADEQFF	TGTGCCAGCAGCCTTCCCCCGGCGGATGAGCAGTTCTTC
TRBV29-1	few	TRBJ2-1	13	TRBD2	CSVVPSGSYEQFF	TGCAGCGTTGTGCCTAGCGGGAGTTATGAGCAGTTCTTC
TRBV19	few	TRBJ1-1	15	.	CASSNPRRGNTEAFF	TGTGCCAGTAGTAATCCCCGGCGGGGTAACACTGAAGCTTTCTTT
TRBV9	.	TRBJ1-4	16	.	CASSVATAGDKEKLFF	TGTGCCAGCAGCGTAGCTACGGCGGGGGACAAAGAAAAACTGTTTTTT
TRBV5-4	.	TRBJ2-7	17	TRBD1	CASSSYTGTGEPYEQYF	TGTGCCAGCAGCTCATACACCGGGACAGGGGAACCCTACGAGCAGTACTTC
TRBV19	.	TRBJ2-7	16	TRBD2	CASSMTASGRRYEQYF	TGTGCCAGTAGTATGACAGCTAGCGGGAGAAGGTACGAGCAGTACTTC
TRBV6-5	.	TRBJ1-6	14	.	CASSYRGGGSPLHF	TGTGCCAGCAGTTACCGGGGGGGAGGTTCACCCCTCCACTTT